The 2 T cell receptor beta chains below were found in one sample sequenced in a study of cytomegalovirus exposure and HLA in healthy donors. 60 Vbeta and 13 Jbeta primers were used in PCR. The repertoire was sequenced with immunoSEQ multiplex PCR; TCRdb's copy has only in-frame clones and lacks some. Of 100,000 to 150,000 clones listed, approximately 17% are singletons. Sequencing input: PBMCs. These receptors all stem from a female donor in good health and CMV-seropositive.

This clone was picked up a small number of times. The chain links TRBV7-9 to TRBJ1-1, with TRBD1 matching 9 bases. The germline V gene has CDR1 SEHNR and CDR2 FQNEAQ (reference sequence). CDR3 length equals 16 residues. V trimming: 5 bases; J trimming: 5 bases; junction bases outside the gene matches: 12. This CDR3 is CASSLLPGQGMTEAFF. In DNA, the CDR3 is TGTGCCAGCAGCCTCCTTCCGGGACAGGGAATGACTGAAGCTTTCTTT.

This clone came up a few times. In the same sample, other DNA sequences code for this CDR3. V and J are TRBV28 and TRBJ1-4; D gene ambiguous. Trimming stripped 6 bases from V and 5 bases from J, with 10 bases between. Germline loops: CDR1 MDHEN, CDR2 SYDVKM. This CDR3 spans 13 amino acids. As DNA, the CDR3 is TGTGCCAGCAGAGAGGGTTCAAATGAAAAACTGTTTTTT. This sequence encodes CASREGSNEKLFF. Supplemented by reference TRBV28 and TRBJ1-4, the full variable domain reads DVKVTQSSRYLVKRTGEKVFLECVQDMDHENMFWYRQDPGLGLRLIYFSYDVKMKEKGDIPEGYSVSREKKERFSLILESASTNQTSMYLCASREGSNEKLFFGSGTQLSVL.